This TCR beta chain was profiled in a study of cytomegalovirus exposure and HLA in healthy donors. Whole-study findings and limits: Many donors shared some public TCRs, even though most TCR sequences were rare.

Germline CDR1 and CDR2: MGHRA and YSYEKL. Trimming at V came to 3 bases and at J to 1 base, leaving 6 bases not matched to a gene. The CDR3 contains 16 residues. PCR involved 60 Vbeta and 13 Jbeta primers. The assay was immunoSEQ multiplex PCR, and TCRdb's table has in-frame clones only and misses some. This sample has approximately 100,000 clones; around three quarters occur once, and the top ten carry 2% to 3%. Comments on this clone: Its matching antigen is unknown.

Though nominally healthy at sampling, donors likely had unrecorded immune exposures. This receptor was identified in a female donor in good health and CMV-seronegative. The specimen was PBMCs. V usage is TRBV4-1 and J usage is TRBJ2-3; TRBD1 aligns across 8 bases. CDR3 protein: CASSQDPGQGTDTQYF. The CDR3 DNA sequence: TGCGCCAGCAGCCAGGACCCGGGACAGGGCACAGATACGCAGTATTTT.